Below are 16 T cell receptor beta chains sequenced from a single sample in a study of cytomegalovirus exposure and HLA in healthy donors. A multiplex PCR was run with 60 Vbeta primers and 13 Jbeta primers. TCRdb's table, derived via immunoSEQ multiplex PCR, lists solely in-frame clones and lacks some. The table lists about 170,000 clones, with about 0.8% in the top ten. Sequences were obtained from PBMCs. These receptors were obtained from a woman aged 18 to 35 in good health and CMV-seropositive.

This chain joins TRBV29-1 and TRBJ2-7; 10 positions agree with TRBD1. Germline loops: CDR1 SQVTM, CDR2 ANQGSEA. V lost 3 bases, J lost 5 bases, and 4 bases stayed unmatched. This CDR3 is 13 amino acids long. CDR3 in amino acids: CSVERDRGDEQYF. The CDR3 DNA follows: TGCAGCGTTGAGCGGGACAGGGGAGACGAGCAGTACTTC.

This rearrangement joins TRBV2 to TRBJ2-7, with 12 bases that match TRBD1. Germline CDR1 SNHLY, CDR2 FYNNEI. The CDR3 consists of 16 residues. V shed 6 bases, J shed 6 bases, and the junction held 12 bases outside the gene matches. The chain's CDR3 is CASRGPGQGAIFEQYF. CDR3 DNA sequence: TGTGCCAGCAGGGGACCGGGACAGGGGGCGATCTTCGAGCAGTACTTC.

V usage is TRBV25-1 and J usage is TRBJ1-4; the match to TRBD1 covers 7 bases. CDR1 and CDR2 from the germline V gene are MGHDK and SYGVNS. This CDR3 is 18 amino acids long. V shed 2 bases and J 10 bases; nucleotides not matched to a gene: 19. In DNA form, the CDR3 reads TGTGCCAGCAGTGAAGGGGACAGCCAAATTCAAAAAAGGAGAAAACTGTTTTTT. This gives the protein CASSEGDSQIQKRRKLFF.

The chain couples TRBV18 to TRBJ1-4; possible D gene TRBD1, 6 bases. Germline V lookup: CDR1 KGHSH, CDR2 LQKENI. Trimming took 1 base from V and 0 from J, leaving 18 bases between them. The CDR3 extends over 19 amino acids. In nucleotides, the CDR3 is TGTGCCAGCTCACCACGTCGGGGGGCCGACTGGGCAACTAATGAAAAACTGTTTTTT. Translated: CASSPRRGADWATNEKLFF.

The chain employs TRBV11-2 and TRBJ1-5; a weak D match, TRBD1 (5 bases). The CDR3 loop spans 13 amino acids. Trimming stripped 3 bases from V and 7 bases from J, with 10 bases between. Germline V gene lookup returns CDR1 SGHAT and CDR2 FQNNGV. CDR3 in amino acids: CASSFRGRQPQHF. The CDR3 DNA reads TGTGCCAGCAGCTTCCGGGGGAGGCAGCCCCAGCATTTT.

The V call is TRBV5-1, the J call TRBJ2-3, with D possibly being TRBD2 (6 bases). The germline gives CDR1 SGHRS, CDR2 YFSETQ. Trimming shortened V by 4 bases and J by 4 bases, and 13 bases separated the two germline ends. CDR3 length: 14 amino acids. The CDR3 loop reads CASSTETRSDTQYF. For the CDR3, the DNA is TGCGCCAGCAGCACAGAGACTAGGTCAGATACGCAGTATTTT.

This chain links TRBV29-1 with TRBJ2-1, with 10 bases lining up with TRBD2. V shed 7 bases, J shed 5 bases, and the junction held 11 bases outside the gene matches. The CDR3 length is 15 residues. CDR1 and CDR2 from the germline V gene are SQVTM and ANQGSEA. CDR3 protein: CSAGSGLAENNEQFF. In nucleotides, the CDR3 is TGCAGCGCGGGGAGTGGACTAGCGGAGAACAATGAGCAGTTCTTC.

The J gene is TRBJ2-7, the V gene TRBV7-7; 8 bases map to TRBD2. The CDR3 is made up of 16 amino acids. Germline V lookup: CDR1 SSHAT, CDR2 FNYEAQ (reference sequence). Germline trimming cut 4 bases from V and 3 bases from J; bases unmatched to any gene: 11. CDR3 sequence reads: CASSSSTGTSHYEQYF. CDR3 nucleotides: TGTGCCAGCAGCTCCTCTACCGGGACTAGTCACTACGAGCAGTACTTC.

The chain carries TRBV4-2 and TRBJ1-5, with D possibly being TRBD1 (5 bases). The V end was cut by 5 bases, the J end by 7 bases, with 15 bases between. From germline, CDR1 is LGHNA and CDR2 YNFKEQ. CDR3 size: 14 residues. CDR3 sequence: CASSDDSVTQPQHF. The CDR3 nucleotides read TGTGCCAGCAGCGACGACAGTGTCACCCAGCCCCAGCATTTT.

The rearrangement joins TRBV11-2 to TRBJ2-2; the D gene is possibly TRBD2 (5 bases). The germline CDR1 and CDR2 sequences are SGHAT and FQNNGV. CDR3 size: 14 residues. Trimming took off 5 bases at V and 5 bases at J, with 12 bases between the two ends. This CDR3 reads CASSLYGVTGELFF. CDR3 coding DNA: TGTGCCAGCAGCCTTTACGGGGTGACCGGGGAGCTGTTTTTT.

The chain uses TRBV4-1 and TRBJ1-1, with 10 positions matching TRBD1. Trimming removed 1 base from V and 7 bases from J; junction bases left unmatched: 9. Germline loops: CDR1 MGHRA, CDR2 YSYEKL. The CDR3 spans 16 residues. The DNA of the CDR3 is TGCGCCAGCAGCCAAGGGGACAGGGGAGATTTAGGTGAAGCTTTCTTT. Translated, it gives CASSQGDRGDLGEAFF.

The gene calls are TRBV30 and TRBJ2-1, with D possibly TRBD2 on 6 matching bases. The germline V gene encodes CDR1 GTSNPN and CDR2 SVGIG (reference sequence). The ends were cut back, 5 bases at V and 5 bases at J, with 16 bases in the middle. This CDR3 contains 14 residues. The CDR3 coding sequence is TGTGCCTGGGCCACCGGGACTGGACACAATGAGCAGTTCTTC. It specifies CAWATGTGHNEQFF.

The chain is built from TRBV11-3 and TRBJ1-2; 8 bases align to TRBD1. Losses at the gene ends were 5 bases for V and 4 bases for J; bases not matched to a gene: 12. The length of the CDR3 is 16 residues. Germline values: CDR1 SGHNT, CDR2 YENEEA. The CDR3 region has the DNA TGTGCCAGCAGCCCCCGGACAGGGACTTCTATCTATGGCTACACCTTC. Translation: CASSPRTGTSIYGYTF.

The V call is TRBV7-9, the J call TRBJ1-2; TRBD1 matches 8 bases. V was clipped by 5 bases and J by 4 bases; unmatched bases: 6. CDR3 size: 14 residues. Germline CDR1 SEHNR, CDR2 FQNEAQ (reference sequence). CDR3 sequence (DNA): TGTGCCAGCAGCCCGGGGACAGGCCGCTATGGCTACACCTTC. Translation gives CASSPGTGRYGYTF.

This chain connects TRBV7-3 to TRBJ1-2; 8 nucleotides match TRBD1. V trimming: 3 bases; J trimming: 10 bases; junction bases outside the gene matches: 10. The CDR3 is 14 amino acids. The germline V gene encodes CDR1 SGHTA and CDR2 FQGTGA. The CDR3 protein is CASSLDRVLFFYTF. CDR3 in DNA: TGTGCCAGCAGCTTGGACAGGGTTTTGTTCTTCTACACCTTC.

The chain recombines TRBV5-4 with TRBJ2-1, with 7 bases identical to TRBD1. The CDR3 runs to 16 residues. Germline V gene lookup returns CDR1 SGHNT and CDR2 YYREEE (reference sequence). V gave up 5 bases and J gave up 2 bases; unmatched junction bases: 10. The CDR3 reads CASSSGRQGTYNEQFF. CDR3 DNA: TGTGCCAGCAGTTCAGGGAGACAGGGAACCTACAATGAGCAGTTCTTC.